This TCR beta chain was captured in a study of shared clonotypes between healthy human individuals (dated by TCRdb to 2018 to 2021). Regarding the research as a whole: The cohort comprised two women and a few men aged 18 to 49 years. Per donor, three plates each were used for CD4 naive and CD4 memory, two for CD8 naive, and one for CD8 memory. Blood TCR repertoires of a handful of healthy adults were deeply sequenced to estimate repertoire size and the extent of clonotype sharing between individuals. Libraries were prepared and TCR repertoires were sequenced by different laboratories using diverse techniques, in order to increase sequencing depth and limit assay-specific biases. Between about 0.9 and 8.9 billion PBMCs per donor were obtained by leukapheresis.

TCR CDR3 regions were amplified from genomic DNA by multiplex PCR using the deep immunoSEQ assay. Extracted genomic DNA from each cell subset was distributed evenly across all wells of several immunoSEQ 96-well plates, and each plate was treated as a replicate. For sorted subsets, each replicate PCR was loaded with about 200 ng genomic DNA, equivalent to 30,000 or so T cell genomes. Purified libraries were quantified with a Qubit 3.0 fluorometer, sized on a Bioanalyzer 2100, and re-quantified with the KAPA Library Quantification kit. Each immunoSEQ 96-well plate was sequenced on its own single-read 150-cycle Illumina NextSeq 550 flow cell. On the study's bioinformatics: The immunoSEQ output contained only junctional sequences without quality scores, so filtering could not match that applied to full-length reads. To assign V/J genes and CDR3, sequences were annotated using PyIR, a Python wrapper for IgBLAST v1.9, with IMGT germline references. Reads were removed for weak V/J assignments (E-value above 1e-6), missing CDR3, stop codons, out-of-frame junctions, or ambiguous translated residues. V3J clonotypes were defined by identical inferred V gene, J gene, and CDR3 amino acid sequence. The percentage overlap between two repertoires was calculated by dividing the number of shared unique clonotypes by the size of the smaller repertoire. Three approaches were used to assess repertoire richness: RTK rarefaction, the Chao1 estimator, and Recon v2.1 estimates of unobserved clonotypes. OLGA was used to compute generation probabilities for all TCRbeta clonotypes that the gDNA method yielded from a handful of donors. This immuneACCESS table, as held by TCRdb, lists in-frame sequences with V and J called but not all clones. Of the missing ones, under half trace to an unresolved V gene in checked studies; the others have no known cause. V, J and clone size are those of that table, while D and trimming were read from the DNA. For this sample there are 780,000 or so clones; over 60% appear just once. Of the sample, over 1.5% falls within the top ten clones.

The donors were healthy, HIV-negative adults who had no recently reported acute infections or vaccinations. All donors were Caucasian adults living in Nashville, Tennessee, USA. CD4+ T cells were enriched by magnetic negative selection, after which naive cells were positively selected on CD45RA and the negative fraction was taken as the memory subset. Blood was collected by leukapheresis, and PBMCs were isolated by Ficoll-Histopaque density gradient centrifugation and then cryopreserved in liquid nitrogen vapor phase. Analytical flow cytometry was used to check the purity and quantity of every magnetically sorted T cell population. From each sorted fraction, genomic DNA was isolated and quantified by UV absorbance on a Nanodrop 2000c. The investigation overall reported the following: Naive subsets generally had larger estimated clonotype richness than memory subsets. Compared with non-shared clonotypes, clonotypes shared by all four sorted-subset donors had higher generation probabilities. Sampling was limited to blood, and TCR repertoires in tissue likely differ from TCR repertoires in blood. The genetic and exposure-history diversity represented was limited by the small number of donors. Based on pairwise subsampling, the degree of clonotype sharing among donors was expected to be affected by sequencing depth. When a handful of donors were compared, the shared fraction of clonotypes was around 5.1% for naive CD4, about 4% for naive CD8, about 2.5% for memory CD4, and approximately 0.4% for memory CD8. Even with the large sequencing depth, rarefaction of the sorted-subset datasets indicated that sequencing was incomplete.

Remarks on this clone: Its specific antigen is unknown. Base-call qualities are not available, and no considerably larger clone is one nucleotide away.

CDR1 and CDR2, looked up from the germline V gene, are MDHEN and SYDVKM. V is pared back by 4 bases and J by 2 bases, with 12 bases lying between the germline termini. Measured from the cysteine to the phenylalanine, the CDR3 is 14 residues long. Only the CDR3 DNA stays, 42 bases, in frame from base 1. Here the chain combines TRBV28 and TRBJ2-7; TRBD2 is a possible D gene, resting on 6 matching bases. The clonotype was recovered from a woman under 40 in good health. Input material: memory CD4+ T cells sorted from blood. The cell subset or site label of this sample denotes: CD45RA-negative fraction. The CDR3 sequence is CASSSGLPPYEQYF. The sequence in DNA is TGTGCCAGCAGTTCGGGACTGCCACCCTACGAGCAGTACTTC.